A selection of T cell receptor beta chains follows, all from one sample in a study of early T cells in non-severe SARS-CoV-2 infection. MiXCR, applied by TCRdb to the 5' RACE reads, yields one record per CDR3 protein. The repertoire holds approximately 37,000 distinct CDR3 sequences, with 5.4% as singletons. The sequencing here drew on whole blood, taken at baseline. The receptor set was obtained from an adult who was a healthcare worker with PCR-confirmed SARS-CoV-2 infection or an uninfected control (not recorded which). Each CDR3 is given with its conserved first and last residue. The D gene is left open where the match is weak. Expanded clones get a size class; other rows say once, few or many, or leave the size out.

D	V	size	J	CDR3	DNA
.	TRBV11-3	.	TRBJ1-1	CASSLDGLNTEAFF	TGTGCCAGCAGCTTGGACGGACTGAACACTGAAGCTTTCTTT
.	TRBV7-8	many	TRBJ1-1	CASSPRLNTEAFF	TGTGCCAGCAGCCCGAGATTGAACACTGAAGCTTTCTTT
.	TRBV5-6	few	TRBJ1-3	CASSYTDRLNTIYF	TGTGCCAGCAGCTATACCGACAGGTTAAACACCATATATTTT
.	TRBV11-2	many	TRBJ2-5	CASSLGSAGYQETQYF	TGTGCCAGCAGCTTAGGCAGCGCCGGGTACCAAGAGACCCAGTACTTC
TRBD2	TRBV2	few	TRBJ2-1	CASSVASGRVLYEQFF	TGTGCCAGCAGTGTAGCTAGCGGGAGGGTCCTCTATGAGCAGTTCTTC
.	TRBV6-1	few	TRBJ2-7	CATSYKGEVGQYF	TGTGCCACCTCTTACAAGGGCGAGGTTGGGCAGTACTTC
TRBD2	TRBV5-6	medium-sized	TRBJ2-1	CASSISTSGGGGNEQFF	TGTGCCAGCAGCATATCCACTAGCGGAGGAGGTGGAAATGAGCAGTTCTTC
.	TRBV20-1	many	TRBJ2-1	CSAKGGPGRNEQFF	TGCAGTGCTAAGGGGGGCCCAGGGAGGAATGAGCAGTTCTTC
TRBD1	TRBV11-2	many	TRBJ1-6	CASSQGQGPNSPLHF	TGTGCCAGCAGCCAGGGACAGGGTCCTAATTCACCCCTCCACTTT
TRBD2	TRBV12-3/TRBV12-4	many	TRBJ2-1	CASRAGGEEQFF	TGTGCCAGCCGAGCGGGAGGTGAAGAGCAGTTCTTC
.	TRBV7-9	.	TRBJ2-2	CASSLVVLELRGGELFF	TGTGCCAGCAGCTTAGTGGTACTCGAGCTCCGTGGAGGGGAGCTGTTTTTT
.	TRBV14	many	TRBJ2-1	CASSAYSGWSYNEQFF	TGTGCCAGCAGCGCTTATAGCGGATGGTCCTACAATGAGCAGTTCTTC
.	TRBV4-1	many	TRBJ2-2	CASSREIGELFF	TGCGCCAGCAGCCGGGAGATCGGGGAGCTGTTTTTT
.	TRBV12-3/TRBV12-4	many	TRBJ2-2	CASRGVYTGELFF	TGTGCCAGCAGAGGAGTATACACCGGGGAGCTGTTTTTT
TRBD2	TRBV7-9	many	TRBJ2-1	CASSFVPGLAMNEQFF	TGTGCCAGCAGCTTTGTACCGGGACTAGCAATGAATGAGCAGTTCTTC
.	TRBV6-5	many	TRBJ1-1	CASRRSMNTEAFF	TGTGCCAGCAGAAGGAGCATGAACACTGAAGCTTTCTTT
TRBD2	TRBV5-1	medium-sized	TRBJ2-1	CASSVTSGSYNEQFF	TGCGCCAGCAGCGTCACTAGCGGCTCCTACAATGAGCAGTTCTTC
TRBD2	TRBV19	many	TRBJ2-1	CASSTLAGSGEQFF	TGTGCCAGTAGTACCCTAGCGGGAAGCGGTGAGCAGTTCTTC
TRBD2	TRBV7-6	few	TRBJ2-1	CASRGSGSGSGEQFF	TGTGCCAGCAGAGGTAGCGGGAGTGGGTCCGGAGAGCAGTTCTTC
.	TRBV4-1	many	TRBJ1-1	CASSQEGGYTEAFF	TGCGCCAGCAGCCAAGAGGGGGGATACACTGAAGCTTTCTTT
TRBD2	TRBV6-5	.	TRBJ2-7	CASSSLGLAGPYEQYF	TGTGCCAGCAGTAGCCTGGGACTAGCGGGGCCCTACGAGCAGTACTTC
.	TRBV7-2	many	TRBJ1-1	CASSLAAGTNTEAFF	TGTGCCAGCAGCTTAGCTGCAGGGACTAACACTGAAGCTTTCTTT
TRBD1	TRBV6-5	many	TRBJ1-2	CASSYSWTGGGYTF	TGTGCCAGCAGTTACTCCTGGACAGGGGGTGGCTACACCTTC
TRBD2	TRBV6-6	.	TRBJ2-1	CASSKTSGKANEQFF	TGTGCCAGCAGCAAGACTAGCGGGAAGGCAAATGAGCAGTTCTTC
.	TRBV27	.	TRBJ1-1	CASRTDLNTEAFF	TGTGCCAGCCGGACAGACTTGAACACTGAAGCTTTCTTT
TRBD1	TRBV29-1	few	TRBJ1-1	CSARTGAGVGAFF	TGCAGCGCCAGGACAGGGGCAGGTGTTGGGGCTTTCTTT
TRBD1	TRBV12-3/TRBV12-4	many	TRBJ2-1	CASRVGQGLYF	TGTGCCAGCAGAGTGGGACAGGGACTCTACTTC
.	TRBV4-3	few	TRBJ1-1	CASSQDGQPNTEAFF	TGCGCCAGCAGCCAAGATGGGCAGCCGAACACTGAAGCTTTCTTT
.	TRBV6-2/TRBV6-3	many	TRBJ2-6	CASSYNSGANVLTF	TGTGCCAGCAGTTACAACTCTGGGGCCAACGTCCTGACTTTC